This T cell receptor beta chain was obtained from a study of blood T cell repertoires in COVID-19. The wider study: Samples of COVID-19 (acute and convalescent) were obtained from the United States, Italy and Spain. T cells, B-cell-depleted T cells, or PBMCs supplied cDNA or gDNA.

The germline gives CDR1 LGHDT, CDR2 YNNKEL (reference sequence). The CDR3 is made up of 12 amino acids. V was cut by 4 bases and J by 5 bases, with 8 bases left in between. The assay was immunoSEQ multiplex PCR, and TCRdb's table has in-frame clones only and misses some. The sample gives about 220,000 clones, approximately 77% of which show up once; around 3.3% is in the top ten. Material for sequencing was peripheral blood. The rearrangement joins TRBV3-1 (or the pseudogene TRBV3-2) to TRBJ1-2; D ambiguous. The TCR sequence derives from an elderly woman with acute or convalescent COVID-19. The CDR3 sequence is CASSPGVYGYTF. In DNA form, the CDR3 reads TGTGCCAGCAGCCCCGGGGTGTATGGCTACACCTTC.